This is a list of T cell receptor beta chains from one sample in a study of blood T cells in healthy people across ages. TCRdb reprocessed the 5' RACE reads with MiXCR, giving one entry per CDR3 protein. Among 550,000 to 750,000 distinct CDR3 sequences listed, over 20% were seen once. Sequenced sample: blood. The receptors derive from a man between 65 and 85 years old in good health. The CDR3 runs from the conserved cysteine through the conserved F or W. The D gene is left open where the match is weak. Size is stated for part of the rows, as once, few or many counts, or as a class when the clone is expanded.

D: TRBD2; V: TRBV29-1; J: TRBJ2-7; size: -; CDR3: CSVEVGSGGRASEQYF; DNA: TGCAGCGTCGAGGTGGGGTCTGGCGGGAGGGCCTCCGAGCAGTACTTC
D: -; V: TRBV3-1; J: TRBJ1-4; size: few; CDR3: CASSQWGSTNEKLFF; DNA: TGTGCCAGCAGCCAATGGGGCTCAACTAATGAAAAACTGTTTTTT
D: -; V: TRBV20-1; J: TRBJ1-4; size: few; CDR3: CSAREQGVKLFF; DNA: TGCAGTGCTAGAGAACAGGGCGTGAAACTGTTTTTT
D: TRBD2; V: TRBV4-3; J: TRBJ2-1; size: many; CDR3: CASSQDLIGGRGLYNEQFF; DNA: TGCGCCAGCAGCCAAGATCTTATCGGCGGGAGGGGCCTCTACAATGAGCAGTTCTTC
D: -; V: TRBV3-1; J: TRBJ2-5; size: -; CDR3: CASSLLDGTWETQYF; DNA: TGTGCCAGCAGCCTTCTGGATGGGACTTGGGAGACCCAGTACTTC
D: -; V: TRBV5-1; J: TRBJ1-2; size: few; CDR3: CASSLGLDGYTF; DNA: TGCGCCAGCAGCTTGGGTTTGGATGGCTACACCTTC
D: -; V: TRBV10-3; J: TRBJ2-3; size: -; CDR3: CAISESSGVTDTQYF; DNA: TGTGCCATCAGTGAGTCGTCAGGAGTCACAGATACGCAGTATTTT
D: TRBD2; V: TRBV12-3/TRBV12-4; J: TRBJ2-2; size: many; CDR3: CASRGLAANTGELFF; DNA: TGTGCCAGCAGGGGACTAGCGGCCAACACCGGGGAGCTGTTTTTT
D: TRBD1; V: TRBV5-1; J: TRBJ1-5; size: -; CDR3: CASSLEGTENQPQHF; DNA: TGCGCCAGCAGCTTGGAAGGGACAGAGAATCAGCCCCAGCATTTT
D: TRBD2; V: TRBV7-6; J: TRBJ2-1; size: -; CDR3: CASSALMRGSYNEQFF; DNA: TGTGCCAGCAGCGCCCTGATGCGGGGGTCCTACAATGAGCAGTTCTTC
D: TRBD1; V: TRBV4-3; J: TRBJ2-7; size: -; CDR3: CASSQGTSGTGSYEQYF; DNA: TGCGCCAGCAGCCAAGGCACCTCCGGGACAGGGTCCTACGAGCAGTACTTC
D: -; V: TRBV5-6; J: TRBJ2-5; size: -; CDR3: CASSPDRVAFQETQYF; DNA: TGTGCCAGCAGCCCCGACCGGGTGGCCTTTCAAGAGACCCAGTACTTC
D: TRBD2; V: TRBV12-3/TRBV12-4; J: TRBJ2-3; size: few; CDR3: CASRGSGTNTQYF; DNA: TGTGCCAGCAGAGGTAGCGGGACTAATACGCAGTATTTT
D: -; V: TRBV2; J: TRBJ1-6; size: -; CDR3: CASSVTSPLHF; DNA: TGTGCCAGCAGTGTTACTTCACCCCTCCACTTT
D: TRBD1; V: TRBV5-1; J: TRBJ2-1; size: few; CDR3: CASSIGQGGSYNEQFF; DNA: TGCGCCAGCAGCATAGGACAGGGAGGCTCCTACAATGAGCAGTTCTTC
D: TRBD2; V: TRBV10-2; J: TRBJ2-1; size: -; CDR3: CASGGGGSGNYNEQFF; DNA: TGCGCCAGCGGTGGGGGTGGGAGCGGGAATTACAATGAGCAGTTCTTC
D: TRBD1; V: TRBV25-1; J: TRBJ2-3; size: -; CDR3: CASRATGEDTQYF; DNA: TGTGCCAGCAGGGCTACAGGGGAAGATACGCAGTATTTT
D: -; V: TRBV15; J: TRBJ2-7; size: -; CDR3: CATRSLNEQYF; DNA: TGTGCCACCAGGTCTTTGAACGAGCAGTACTTC
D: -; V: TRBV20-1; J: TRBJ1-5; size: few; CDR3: CSARDYKVLQPQHF; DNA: TGCAGTGCTAGAGATTATAAAGTTTTACAGCCCCAGCATTTT
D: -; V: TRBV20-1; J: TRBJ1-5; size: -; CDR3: CSARVSGTNQPQHF; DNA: TGCAGTGCTAGAGTTTCGGGGACCAATCAGCCCCAGCATTTT
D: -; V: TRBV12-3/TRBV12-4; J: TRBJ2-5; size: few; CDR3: CASSFSSGAKETQYF; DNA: TGTGCCAGCAGTTTCTCATCCGGGGCCAAAGAGACCCAGTACTTC
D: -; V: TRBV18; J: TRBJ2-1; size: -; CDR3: CASSPPGRVGEQFF; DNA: TGTGCCAGCTCACCGCCGGGGCGAGTGGGTGAGCAGTTCTTC
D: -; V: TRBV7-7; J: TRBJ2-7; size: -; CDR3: CASSLALGNEQYF; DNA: TGTGCTAGCAGCTTAGCTTTGGGAAACGAGCAGTACTTC
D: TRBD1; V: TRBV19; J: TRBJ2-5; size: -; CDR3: CASSFTDRSETQYF; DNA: TGTGCCAGTAGTTTCACGGACAGGAGTGAGACCCAGTACTTC
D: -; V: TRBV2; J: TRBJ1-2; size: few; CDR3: CASTRQFNYGYTF; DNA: TGTGCCAGCACCCGACAGTTCAACTATGGCTACACCTTC
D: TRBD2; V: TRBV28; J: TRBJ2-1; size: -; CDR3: CASSPQAGLAGNEQFF; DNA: TGTGCCAGCAGCCCTCAGGCCGGACTAGCGGGGAATGAGCAGTTCTTC
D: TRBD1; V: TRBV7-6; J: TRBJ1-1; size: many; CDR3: CASSSSQGANTEAFF; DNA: TGTGCCAGCAGCTCATCACAGGGGGCCAACACTGAAGCTTTCTTT
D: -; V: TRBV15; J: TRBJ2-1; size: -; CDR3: CATSRDKGPYNEQFF; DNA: TGTGCCACCAGCAGAGACAAGGGTCCCTACAATGAGCAGTTCTTC
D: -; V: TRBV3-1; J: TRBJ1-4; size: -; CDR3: CASSQVQNEKLFF; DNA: TGTGCCAGCAGCCAAGTCCAGAATGAAAAACTGTTTTTT
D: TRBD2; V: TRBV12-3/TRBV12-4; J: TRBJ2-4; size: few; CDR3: CASGLAGGGAKNIQYF; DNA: TGTGCCAGCGGGCTAGCGGGAGGGGGGGCCAAAAACATTCAGTACTTC
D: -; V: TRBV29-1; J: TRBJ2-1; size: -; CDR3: CSGRMVGLGEQFF; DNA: TGCAGCGGTCGTATGGTAGGTTTGGGTGAGCAGTTCTTC
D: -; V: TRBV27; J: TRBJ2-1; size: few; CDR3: CASSSRSLGAGSYNEQFF; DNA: TGTGCCAGCAGTTCCCGGTCGTTGGGCGCCGGCTCCTACAATGAGCAGTTCTTC
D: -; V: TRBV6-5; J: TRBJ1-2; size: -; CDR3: CASSFRVGGYTF; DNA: TGTGCCAGCAGTTTCAGGGTTGGAGGCTACACCTTC
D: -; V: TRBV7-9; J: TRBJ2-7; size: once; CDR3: CASSSFTGIEQYF; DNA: TGTGCCAGCAGCTCATTTACAGGAATCGAGCAGTACTTC
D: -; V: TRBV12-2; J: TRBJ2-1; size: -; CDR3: CASRLGVSPYNEQFF; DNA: TGTGCAAGTCGCTTAGGCGTGTCACCCTACAATGAGCAGTTCTTC
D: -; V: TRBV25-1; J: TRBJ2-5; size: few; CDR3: CASSDSDGAGETQYF; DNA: TGTGCCAGCAGTGATAGTGACGGGGCAGGCGAGACCCAGTACTTC
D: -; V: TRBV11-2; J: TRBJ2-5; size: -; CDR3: CASSSNSPGAQETQYF; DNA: TGTGCCAGCAGCTCAAATAGCCCTGGGGCTCAAGAGACCCAGTACTTC
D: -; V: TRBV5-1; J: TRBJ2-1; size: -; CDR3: CASSLEVTGDNEQFF; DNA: TGCGCCAGCAGCTTGGAGGTTACTGGAGACAATGAGCAGTTCTTC
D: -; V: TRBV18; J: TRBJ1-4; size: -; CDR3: CASSPGGGNHEKLFF; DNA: TGTGCCAGCTCACCAGGCGGGGGTAACCATGAAAAACTGTTTTTT
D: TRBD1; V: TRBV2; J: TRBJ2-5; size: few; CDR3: CASDAWDRVQYF; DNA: TGTGCCAGCGACGCTTGGGACAGAGTCCAGTACTTC
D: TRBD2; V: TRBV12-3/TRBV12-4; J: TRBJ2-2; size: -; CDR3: CASSLLGGGRFF; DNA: TGTGCCAGCAGTTTACTGGGGGGGGGTCGGTTTTTT
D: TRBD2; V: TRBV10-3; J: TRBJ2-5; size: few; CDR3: CAISQPTSGRTETQYF; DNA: TGTGCCATCAGTCAACCAACTAGCGGGAGAACAGAGACCCAGTACTTC
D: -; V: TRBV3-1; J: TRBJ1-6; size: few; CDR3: CASSRDHSYSPLHF; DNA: TGTGCCAGCAGCCGTGACCACAGCTACTCACCCCTCCACTTT